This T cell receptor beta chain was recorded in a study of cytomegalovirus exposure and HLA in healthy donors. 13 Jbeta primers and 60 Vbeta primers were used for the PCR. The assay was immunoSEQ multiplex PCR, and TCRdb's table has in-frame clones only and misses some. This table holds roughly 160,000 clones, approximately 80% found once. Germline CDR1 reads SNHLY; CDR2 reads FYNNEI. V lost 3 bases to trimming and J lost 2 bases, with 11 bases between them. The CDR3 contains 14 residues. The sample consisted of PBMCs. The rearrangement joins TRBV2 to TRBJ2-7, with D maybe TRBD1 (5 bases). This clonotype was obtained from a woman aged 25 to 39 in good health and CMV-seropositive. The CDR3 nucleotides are TGTGCCAGCAGTGACGGTGACAGAGCCTACGAGCAGTACTTC. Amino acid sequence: CASSDGDRAYEQYF.